Detailed here is one T cell receptor beta chain. This sample stems from a study of regulatory T cells in long-lasting Graves disease. Library construction for TCR beta used iRepertoire HTBI primers and Arm-PCR of CDR3 regions. TCRdb ran MiXCR on the multiplex PCR reads and lists one entry per CDR3 protein. The data contain hundreds of thousands of distinct CDR3 sequences, around 15% of them singletons. This CDR3 spans 14 amino acids. V dropped 3 bases and J dropped 9 bases, with 15 bases sitting between them. Germline CDR1 is SGHDN and CDR2 is FVKESK. Time point given: newly diagnosed GD, antithyroid drugs for less than 3 months. PBMCs were the source of the RNA used for TCR sequencing. The same sample was also used in a study of T cells in Graves' hyperthyroidism and ophthalmopathy.

The sequencing here drew on peripheral blood mononuclear cells (PBMCs), taken at new diagnosis, from a patient treated with antithyroid drugs. This clonotype originated in a man aged 18 to 35 with Graves disease. The chain joins TRBV14 to TRBJ2-1; D is possibly TRBD1 (6 bases). The CDR3 DNA reads TGTGCCAGCAGCCATGGGGGCCTTCGGGGTGAGCAGTTCTTC. Protein: CASSHGGLRGEQFF.